Listed here are 29 T cell receptor beta chains from one sample, sequenced in a study of blood T cells in healthy people across ages. A J-beta primer mix and a sample-barcoded 5' primer were used in a second PCR of about 7 to 12 cycles. TCRdb re-called the 5' RACE reads with MiXCR, one entry per CDR3 protein. Altogether fewer than 900,000 distinct CDR3 sequences are present, 45% to 50% being singletons, with the ten largest covering roughly 30%. Sequenced input: blood. These receptors originate from a woman aged 55-70 years in good health.

This clonotype came up a few times. This chain connects TRBV2 to TRBJ2-3, with D perhaps matching TRBD2 (5 bases). In germline, CDR1 is SNHLY, CDR2 FYNNEI. V was trimmed by 10 bases and J by 4 bases, leaving 18 bases between them. This CDR3 spans 14 amino acids. The chain's CDR3 is CATTELVDPDTQYF. The CDR3 bases are TGTGCCACCACGGAACTAGTCGATCCAGATACGCAGTATTTT.

The chain recombines TRBV2 with TRBJ2-1; TRBD2 matches 13 bases. Per the germline V gene, CDR1 is SNHLY and CDR2 is FYNNEI. The CDR3 has 13 residues. The V segment lost 8 bases and the J segment 10 bases; nucleotides outside the gene matches: 5. The CDR3 here is CASRLAGGGEQFF. CDR3 DNA: TGTGCCAGCCGACTAGCGGGAGGTGGGGAGCAGTTCTTC. Supplemented by reference TRBV2 and TRBJ2-1, the full variable domain reads EPEVTQTPSHQVTQMGQEVILRCVPISNHLYFYWYRQILGQKVEFLVSFYNNEISEKSEIFDDQFSVERPDGSNFTLKIRSTKLEDSAMYFCASRLAGGGEQFFGPGTRLTVL.

This clonotype was seen only a few times. One end of the junction does not line up with germline, which may come from a read error. J is TRBJ2-7 and V is TRBV10-3; possible D gene TRBD1, 6 bases. Germline V gene data show CDR1 as ENHRY and CDR2 as SYGVKD. The CDR3 is 15 amino acids. CDR3: CAIKSIDRNSYEQYF. The CDR3 DNA is TGTGCCATCAAGTCGATTGACAGGAATTCCTACGAGCAGTATTTC.

This clonotype was counted between two and nine times. The rearrangement uses TRBV7-2 and TRBJ2-5, with D hard to call. The V gene's germline CDR1 is SGHTA and CDR2 FQGNSA. Trimming cost V 1 base and J 5 bases, with 8 bases left between them. The CDR3 has 13 amino acids. CDR3 amino acids: CASSLGWWETQYF. The DNA for the CDR3 is TGTGCCAGCAGCTTAGGCTGGTGGGAGACCCAGTACTTC.

Concerning this clonotype itself: The junction and the germline gene differ at one end; a read error may be behind it. The chain carries TRBV6-6 and TRBJ2-4; D gene unclear. Per germline, CDR1 MNHNY and CDR2 SVGAGI (reference sequence). The CDR3 has 12 amino acids. CDR3 DNA sequence: TGTGCCAACAGTTACTCTGGGGACATTCAGTACTTC. It is translated as CANSYSGDIQYF.

The chain has TRBV29-1 and TRBJ1-2; D gene ambiguous. The CDR3 is 15 amino acids. The germline V gene encodes CDR1 SQVTM and CDR2 ANQGSEA. V lost 3 bases and J lost 12, with 26 bases in between. CDR3 loop: CSVEDLEGPSRDNTF. In DNA, the CDR3 is TGCAGCGTTGAGGACCTTGAAGGCCCCTCCAGAGACAACACCTTC.

This clonotype came up many times. V gene TRBV20-1 combines with J gene TRBJ2-7, with D perhaps TRBD2 (6 bases). This CDR3 is built from 13 residues. Germline CDR1 is DFQATT and CDR2 is SNEGSKA (reference sequence). Trimming removed 3 bases from V and 4 bases from J, with 13 bases in between. The CDR3 sequence: CSASFAGNYEQYF. In DNA form, the CDR3 reads TGCAGTGCTAGCTTCGCGGGAAATTACGAGCAGTACTTC.

Only a few counts were recorded for this clonotype. This chain links TRBV5-1 with TRBJ2-1; 13 positions match TRBD2. The CDR3 is 16 residues long. Germline lookup yields CDR1 SGHRS and CDR2 YFSETQ. The trim removed 6 bases at V and 8 bases at J, leaving 11 bases unmatched. CDR3 amino acids: CASTKPGGLAGYEQFF. CDR3 DNA sequence: TGCGCCAGCACCAAACCAGGGGGACTAGCGGGATATGAGCAGTTCTTC.

This clonotype has a handful of counts. The CDR3 protein is CASSWDPHSPLHF. The CDR3 DNA reads TGCGCCAGCAGCTGGGACCCCCATTCACCCCTCCACTTT. The chain has TRBV5-1 and TRBJ1-6, with D possibly matching TRBD1 (5 bases). The CDR3 extends over 13 amino acids. CDR1 is SGHRS, CDR2 YFSETQ, per germline. V was shortened by 3 bases and J by 8 bases, with 9 bases between the two germline ends.

This clonotype was observed at least ten times. V is TRBV11-2 and J is TRBJ2-5, with TRBD2 matching 10 bases. Germline V gene lookup returns CDR1 SGHAT and CDR2 FQNNGV. The CDR3 extends over 16 amino acids. Unmatched junction bases numbered 8, after V lost 5 bases and J lost 2 bases. CDR3 in DNA: TGTGCCAGCAGCGCGGGGACTAGCGTCAAACAAGAGACCCAGTACTTC. Translated: CASSAGTSVKQETQYF.

This clonotype was detected a few times. The chain combines TRBV6-2 or TRBV6-3 with TRBJ1-2; D gene ambiguous. The CDR3 length is 13 residues. V was cut by 0 bases and J by 7 bases, with 9 bases left in between. CDR1 is MNHEY, CDR2 SVGEGT, per germline. In DNA form, the CDR3 reads TGTGCCAGCAGTTACTCGTTGTCGAGTGGCTACACCTTC. Translating gives CASSYSLSSGYTF.

Note on this clonotype: This clone may be a read error of a much larger clone one base away. This chain links TRBV7-9 with TRBJ2-1; D call uncertain. The J call is uncertain, as TRBJ2-7 better fits the DNA end. Germline CDR1 reads SEHNR; CDR2 reads FQNEAQ (reference sequence). This CDR3 has 14 amino acids. CDR3 in DNA: TGTGCCAGCAGCTTAGAGCCACACTACAATGAGCAGTACTTC. Translated: CASSLEPHYNEQYF.

This clonotype appeared a few times. The chain employs TRBV20-1 and TRBJ2-3; 13 bases map to TRBD2. The J segment lost 9 bases and the V segment lost 4 bases, leaving 7 bases of the junction unmatched. There are 14 residues in the CDR3. The germline V gene encodes CDR1 DFQATT and CDR2 SNEGSKA (reference sequence). DNA for the CDR3: TGCAGTGCTATTGGACTAGCGGGAGATTACACGCAGTATTTT. Translating gives CSAIGLAGDYTQYF.

The rearrangement joins TRBV11-2 to TRBJ2-1; D possibly corresponds to TRBD1 (6 bases). The CDR3 extends over 14 amino acids. CDR1 and CDR2 (germline): SGHAT, FQNNGV. Trimming took off 7 bases at V and 7 bases at J, with 17 bases between the two ends. CDR3 bases: TGTGCCAGCACCCTCCGTGGGGGCGCGAATGAGCAGTTCTTC. Its translation is CASTLRGGANEQFF.

The CDR3 region has the DNA TGTGCCAGCTCACTGACTCTTTCCGAGCAGTACTTC. Encoded protein: CASSLTLSEQYF. This chain connects TRBV18 to TRBJ2-7; D uncertain. The CDR3 consists of 12 residues. Deletions cut 4 bases from V and 6 bases from J, with 10 bases between. CDR1 KGHSH and CDR2 LQKENI come from the germline V gene.

The V gene is TRBV18, the J gene TRBJ1-1, with D maybe TRBD1 (5 bases). Trimming removed 3 bases at V and 2 bases at J, with 22 bases between. Per the germline V gene, CDR1 is KGHSH and CDR2 is LQKENI. The CDR3 consists of 18 residues. In DNA, the CDR3 is TGTGCCAGCTCACCCGGTGCAGGAGGTATTGGGGGAAACACTGAAGCTTTCTTT. It yields the protein CASSPGAGGIGGNTEAFF.

The rearrangement joins TRBV10-3 to TRBJ2-3; 8 bases map to TRBD1. Trimming took 5 bases from V and 2 from J; bases not matched to a gene: 3. This CDR3 region has 14 residues. Germline values: CDR1 ENHRY, CDR2 SYGVKD. Here the CDR3 reads CAISNRGSTDTQYF. The DNA for the CDR3 is TGTGCCATCAGTAACAGGGGGTCCACAGATACGCAGTATTTT.

The rearrangement joins TRBV28 to TRBJ2-3, with D perhaps matching TRBD2 (7 bases). Trimming left V 2 bases short and J 5 bases short, with 26 bases between. The CDR3 consists of 19 residues. Germline CDR1 and CDR2: MDHEN and SYDVKM. In DNA, the CDR3 is TGTGCCAGCAGTTTAGGAACGGGGGCGCTGGCTAGCGGAGAAGATACGCAGTATTTT. It specifies CASSLGTGALASGEDTQYF.

The chain couples TRBV20-1 to TRBJ2-1; no reliable D call. The germline gives CDR1 DFQATT, CDR2 SNEGSKA (reference sequence). This CDR3 comprises 13 residues. V gave up 0 bases and J gave up 4 bases, with 7 bases separating them. The CDR3 protein is CSARETPYNEQFF. CDR3 sequence (DNA): TGCAGTGCTAGAGAAACCCCTTACAATGAGCAGTTCTTC.

This clonotype was seen just once. This chain's CDR3 is CASSDTSSGRADTQWEQFF. DNA of the CDR3: TGTGCCAGCAGTGACACGTCTAGCGGGAGGGCCGACACTCAATGGGAGCAGTTCTTC. This sequence joins TRBV6-4 and TRBJ2-1; 12 bases are a match to TRBD2. The CDR3 runs 19 residues. Germline V gene data show CDR1 as MRHNA and CDR2 as SNTAGT. V lost 2 bases to trimming and J lost 10 bases; unmatched junction nucleotides: 18.

The chain recombines TRBV7-9 with TRBJ1-6; D is ambiguous. CDR1 and CDR2 (germline): SEHNR, FQNEAQ (reference sequence). The ends were cut back, 8 bases at V and 0 bases at J, with 8 bases in the middle. The CDR3 is 14 amino acids. For the CDR3, the DNA is TGTGCCAGCGGGTCCAGCTCCTATAATTCACCCCTCCACTTT. Protein sequence: CASGSSSYNSPLHF.

This chain links TRBV24-1 with TRBJ2-1; D is perhaps TRBD1 (6 bases). Trimming took off 3 bases at V and 2 bases at J, with 13 bases between the two ends. The CDR3 contains 16 residues. Germline CDR1 is KGHDR and CDR2 is SFDVKD. The CDR3 loop reads CATSDTGQPTYNEQFF. CDR3 nucleotides: TGTGCCACCAGTGATACCGGACAGCCAACCTACAATGAGCAGTTCTTC.

The chain uses TRBV4-3 and TRBJ1-5; D might be TRBD1 (6 bases). The germline V and J ends were trimmed by 0 bases and 7 bases, with 16 bases remaining between them. This CDR3 region has 16 residues. The germline gives CDR1 LGHNA, CDR2 YSLEER. The CDR3 bases are TGCGCCAGCAGCCAAGATTCCCAGGGGTCGGGGCAGCCCCAGCATTTT. Protein product: CASSQDSQGSGQPQHF.

This sequence joins TRBV2 and TRBJ1-2; D not certain. The germline V and J ends were trimmed by 6 bases and 7 bases, with 12 bases remaining between them. This CDR3 has 12 residues. Germline assignment: CDR1 SNHLY and CDR2 FYNNEI. This CDR3 is CASRREGSGYTF. In nucleotides, the CDR3 is TGTGCCAGCAGGAGGGAGGGTAGTGGCTACACCTTC.

The chain couples TRBV7-2 to TRBJ2-7; 8 bases align to TRBD1. The CDR3 has 16 residues. Losses at the gene ends were 0 bases for V and 4 bases for J; bases not matched to a gene: 8. In germline, CDR1 is SGHTA, CDR2 FQGNSA. Here the CDR3 DNA reads TGTGCCAGCAGCTTAGCGACAGGACAGGGAGCTTACGAGCAGTACTTC. It is translated as CASSLATGQGAYEQYF. The entire variable domain, with the rest obtained from reference TRBV7-2 and TRBJ2-7, is as follows: GAGVSQSPSNKVTEKGKDVELRCDPISGHTALYWYRQSLGQGLEFLIYFQGNSAPDKSGLPSDRFSAERTGGSVSTLTIQRTQQEDSAVYLCASSLATGQGAYEQYFGPGTRLTVT.

The CDR3 DNA is TGTGCCAGCAGCCCCCAATTGGGGAGCACAGATACGCAGTATTTT. Its protein is CASSPQLGSTDTQYF. The chain carries TRBV7-2 and TRBJ2-3; D is undetermined. The CDR3 runs to 15 residues. Looked up from germline, CDR1 is SGHTA and CDR2 is FQGNSA. V lost 5 bases and J 0 bases, leaving 12 bases between the germline ends.

The rearrangement uses TRBV11-2 and TRBJ2-4; maybe TRBD2 (6 bases). This CDR3 is built from 19 residues. The germline V gene encodes CDR1 SGHAT and CDR2 FQNNGV. V dropped 2 bases and J dropped 0 bases, with 20 bases sitting between them. The CDR3 sequence is CASSLTPGLAHLAKNIQYF. In DNA, the CDR3 is TGTGCCAGCAGCTTAACCCCGGGGCTAGCGCACCTAGCCAAAAACATTCAGTACTTC.

The chain is built from TRBV28 and TRBJ2-5, with D possibly TRBD2 on 5 matching bases. CDR3 length: 13 residues. V lost 6 bases and J lost 5, with 13 bases in between. Germline V CDR1 and CDR2: MDHEN, SYDVKM. In nucleotides, the CDR3 is TGTGCCAGCAGGCGGACCTCGGGGGAGACCCAGTACTTC. Its protein is CASRRTSGETQYF. Full variable domain (remainder filled in from reference TRBV28 and TRBJ2-5): DVKVTQSSRYLVKRTGEKVFLECVQDMDHENMFWYRQDPGLGLRLIYFSYDVKMKEKGDIPEGYSVSREKKERFSLILESASTNQTSMYLCASRRTSGETQYFGPGTRLLVL.

A few counts support this clonotype. The chain couples TRBV20-1 to TRBJ2-7; perhaps TRBD1 as D (7 bases). The V gene lost 0 bases and the J gene lost 3 bases, with 15 bases spanning the gap. CDR3 length: 15 amino acids. CDR1 DFQATT and CDR2 SNEGSKA come from the germline V gene (reference sequence). The CDR3 is CSARDPGAGGYEQYF. In DNA form, the CDR3 reads TGCAGTGCTAGAGACCCGGGAGCAGGGGGCTACGAGCAGTACTTC.